This T cell receptor (beta chain) was sequenced for a study of PD-1 blockade in classical Hodgkin lymphoma. On this clone: No antigen is known for it.

Time point reported: newly diagnosed, previously untreated cHL patient sample. The study purified CD4+ T cells from thawed PBMCs using magnetic negative selection. Study outcomes and limitations: No one has yet defined what causes the repertoire differences, which may be disease activity or prior therapy. When set against healthy donors, newly diagnosed patients were reported to show lower baseline TCR diversity.

Germline V CDR1 and CDR2: SGHDT, YYEEEE. V was clipped by 9 bases and J by 0 bases, with 14 bases between them. The CDR3 extends over 14 amino acids. TCRdb's copy holds only in-frame clones and misses some; the assay was immunoSEQ multiplex PCR. The sample has some 35,000 clones; around 88% are singletons. The rearrangement uses TRBV5-6 and TRBJ2-3; D unclear. Sequenced material: CD4+ T cells from blood. This TCR was sampled from a human donor with classical Hodgkin lymphoma. This CDR3 is CATGYGTSTDTQYF. DNA of the CDR3: TGTGCCACCGGCTACGGAACTAGCACAGATACGCAGTATTTT. Full variable domain (missing parts from reference TRBV5-6 and TRBJ2-3): DAGVTQSPTHLIKTRGQQVTLRCSPKSGHDTVSWYQQALGQGPQFIFQYYEEEERQRGNFPDRFSGHQFPNYSSELNVNALLLGDSALYLCATGYGTSTDTQYFGPGTRLTVL.